This T cell receptor (beta chain) is from a study of OX40 agonist ivuxolimab in advanced cancers. Trimming removed 5 bases at V and 0 bases at J, with 25 bases between. Germline-derived CDR1 and CDR2 are SGHVS and FNYEAQ. The CDR3 is 19 amino acids. Profiling relied on immunoSEQ multiplex PCR, and the TCRdb table lists in-frame clones only, not all of them. The sample has 65,000 to 95,000 clones, roughly 87% seen once. The material sequenced was CD4+ or CD8+ T cells sorted from blood, taken in a trial of the OX40 agonist ivuxolimab. The clonotype originates from an adult with an advanced solid tumor such as melanoma, head and neck, liver or kidney cancer. The rearrangement uses TRBV7-6 and TRBJ1-2, with D possibly being TRBD1 (5 bases). CDR3 loop: CASSPIPSPTGEPNYGYTF. CDR3 coding DNA: TGTGCCAGCAGCCCCATCCCATCCCCCACAGGTGAGCCTAACTATGGCTACACCTTC. Based on the CDR3 plus reference TRBV7-6 and TRBJ1-2, the full variable domain is GAGVSQSPRYKVTKRGQDVALRCDPISGHVSLYWYRQALGQGPEFLTYFNYEAQQDKSGLPNDRFSAERPEGSISTLTIQRTEQRDSAMYRCASSPIPSPTGEPNYGYTFGSGTRLTVV.